The 9 T cell receptor beta chains reported below all come from one sample, sequenced in a study of blood T cell repertoires in COVID-19. Sequencing was performed with immunoSEQ multiplex PCR; in TCRdb, only in-frame clones are kept and a portion is missing. The sample consists of more than 150,000 clones, 80% to 90% of them appearing once. Sample: peripheral blood. The receptors come from a woman between 50 and 59 years old with acute or convalescent COVID-19.

This clone occurred once. The CDR3 here is CASSPPGNSNQPQHF. Here the CDR3 DNA reads TGTGCCAGCTCACCCCCGGGAAATAGCAATCAGCCCCAGCATTTT. V is TRBV18 and J is TRBJ1-5; D unresolved. The CDR3 extends over 15 amino acids. Germline V CDR1 and CDR2: KGHSH, LQKENI. V shed 3 bases and J shed 0 bases, with 9 bases lying between them.

This clone was observed a few times. This chain uses TRBV19 with TRBJ2-7; weak D call: TRBD2 (6 bases). CDR3 length: 17 residues. Germline V gene data show CDR1 as LNHDA and CDR2 as SQIVND (reference sequence). Trimming pared 2 bases from V and 2 bases from J, leaving 19 bases between. The CDR3 coding sequence is TGTGCCAGTAGTATACGGGGGATCATATTATCAGCCTACGAGCAGTACTTC. It yields the protein CASSIRGIILSAYEQYF. The full variable domain, with the rest looked up from reference TRBV19 and TRBJ2-7, is DGGITQSPKYLFRKEGQNVTLSCEQNLNHDAMYWYRQDPGQGLRLIYYSQIVNDFQKGDIAEGYSVSREKKESFPLTVTSAQKNPTAFYLCASSIRGIILSAYEQYFGPGTRLTVT.

This clone was detected only a few times. The chain couples TRBV5-8 to TRBJ1-6; 9 bases agree with TRBD1. CDR1 is SGHTS, CDR2 YDEGEE, per germline. V lost 4 bases, J lost 5 bases, and 7 bases stayed unmatched. The length of the CDR3 is 16 residues. The CDR3 nucleotides are TGTGCCAGCAGCGTACAGGGGGCGAGGAATAATTCACCCCTCCACTTT. This codes for CASSVQGARNNSPLHF.

This sequence joins TRBV19 and TRBJ2-1, with 7 positions matching TRBD2. Looked up from germline, CDR1 is LNHDA and CDR2 is SQIVND (reference sequence). V shed 2 bases and J 4 bases; nucleotides not matched to a gene: 14. The CDR3 loop spans 18 amino acids. The CDR3 DNA follows: TGTGCCAGTAGTATAAAAGCGGGGAAAAGTGGGGCTTACAATGAGCAGTTCTTC. Amino acids: CASSIKAGKSGAYNEQFF.

The rearrangement uses TRBV7-2 and TRBJ2-1; tentative D call: TRBD2 (5 bases). The CDR3 contains 16 residues. The V gene's germline CDR1 is SGHTA and CDR2 FQGNSA. V lost 5 bases, J lost 4 bases, and 18 bases lay in between. The CDR3 nucleotides are TGTGCCAGCAGCCCCCGTTCCAGCGGAAGGTACAATGAGCAGTTCTTC. Amino acid sequence: CASSPRSSGRYNEQFF.

This CDR3 reads CASSQAPSGRIDTGELFF. In DNA, the CDR3 is TGTGCCAGCAGCCAAGCACCTAGCGGGAGAATTGACACCGGGGAGCTGTTTTTT. The J gene is TRBJ2-2, the V gene TRBV14, with 10 bases fitting TRBD2. In germline, CDR1 is SGHDN, CDR2 FVKESK. The length of the CDR3 is 18 residues. The V and J ends lost 1 base and 3 bases, in that order; junction bases with no gene match: 8. The full variable domain, in which reference TRBV14 and TRBJ2-2 provide the parts outside the CDR3, is EAGVTQFPSHSVIEKGQTVTLRCDPISGHDNLYWYRRVMGKEIKFLLHFVKESKQDESGMPNNRFLAERTGGTYSTLKVQPAELEDSGVYFCASSQAPSGRIDTGELFFGEGSRLTVL.

This chain joins TRBV5-5 and TRBJ1-1; 12 nucleotides agree with TRBD1. The V and J ends lost 3 bases and 5 bases, in that order; junction bases with no gene match: 5. The CDR3 loop spans 15 amino acids. The V gene's germline CDR1 is SGHKS and CDR2 YYEKEE (reference sequence). The CDR3 protein is CASSWGQGARTEAFF. The DNA for the CDR3 is TGTGCCAGCAGCTGGGGACAGGGGGCGCGGACTGAAGCTTTCTTT. Drawing the rest from reference TRBV5-5 and TRBJ1-1, the complete variable domain is DAGVTQSPTHLIKTRGQQVTLRCSPISGHKSVSWYQQVLGQGPQFIFQYYEKEERGRGNFPDRFSARQFPNYSSELNVNALLLGDSALYLCASSWGQGARTEAFFGQGTRLTVV.

This clone was found a few times. V is TRBV21-1 and J is TRBJ2-3; whether TRBD1, the table's D call, matches the DNA was not checked. TRBV21-1 represents a pseudogene. This CDR3 has 17 amino acids. The CDR3 loop reads CASSKDPWQGRADTQYF. CDR3 in DNA: TGTGCCAGCAGCAAAGACCCGTGGCAGGGCCGCGCAGATACGCAGTATTTT.

The chain recombines TRBV4-2 with TRBJ2-1, with 11 bases matching TRBD2. The CDR3 spans 17 residues. Unmatched junction bases numbered 5, after V lost 3 bases and J lost 1 base. Germline V gene data show CDR1 as LGHNA and CDR2 as YNFKEQ. CDR3 nucleotides: TGTGCCAGCAGCCAGATTTCTAGCGGGGGGTCCTACAATGAGCAGTTCTTC. This sequence encodes CASSQISSGGSYNEQFF.